Following are 28 T cell receptor beta chains from one sample sequenced in a study of T cell responses to AZD1222 COVID-19 vaccine. Some clones are missing from TCRdb's copy, which holds only in-frame ones; the method was immunoSEQ multiplex PCR. The table includes 100,000 or so clones, approximately 87% detected once. The source was peripheral blood, collected 28 days after the second AZD1222 dose. The source of these receptors is an adult who received the AZD1222 COVID-19 vaccine.

This sequence joins TRBV7-2 and TRBJ2-5, with 13 nucleotides matching TRBD2. Germline CDR1 and CDR2: SGHTA and FQGNSA. CDR3 length: 17 residues. J was trimmed by 4 bases and V by 0 bases; bases with no gene match: 5. DNA for the CDR3: TGTGCCAGCAGCTTAGCACTAGCGGGAGGGCCGGGAGAGACCCAGTACTTC. Amino acid sequence: CASSLALAGGPGETQYF.

V gene TRBV2 combines with J gene TRBJ2-1; D unresolved. V dropped 4 bases and J dropped 7 bases, with 11 bases sitting between them. This CDR3 has 13 amino acids. Germline CDR1 SNHLY, CDR2 FYNNEI. As DNA, the CDR3 is TGTGCCAGCAGTGGGTTAGCTTTAAATGAGCAGTTCTTC. Translated, it gives CASSGLALNEQFF.

This clone was observed a single time. This chain uses TRBV7-8 with TRBJ1-1; 9 bases line up with TRBD1. Trimming cost V 6 bases and J 11 bases; bases outside gene matches: 7. The CDR3 is 12 amino acids. Per the germline V gene, CDR1 is SGHVS and CDR2 is FQNEAQ. The CDR3 DNA reads TGTGCCAGCAGGGATGACAGGGGGGACGCTTTCTTT. It yields the protein CASRDDRGDAFF.

This clone was observed a handful of times. The J gene is TRBJ1-2, the V gene TRBV7-8; D may be TRBD1 (6 bases). The CDR3 is 14 residues long. V was pared by 1 base and J by 4 bases, with 10 bases between. Germline CDR1 reads SGHVS; CDR2 reads FQNEAQ. CDR3 coding DNA: TGTGCCAGCAGCTTAGGTGGGACACCCTATGGCTACACCTTC. The encoded protein is CASSLGGTPYGYTF.

Details on this clone: Other DNA variants within this sample encode the same CDR3. The DNA of the CDR3 is TGTGCCACCAGTGATTTTACAGATACGCAGTATTTT. It codes for CATSDFTDTQYF. The rearrangement joins TRBV24-1 to TRBJ2-3; the D is unclear. V was shortened by 1 base and J by 3 bases, with 1 base between the two germline ends. Germline V gene lookup returns CDR1 KGHDR and CDR2 SFDVKD. The CDR3 totals 12 residues.

The chain carries TRBV7-9 and TRBJ2-3, with D unresolved. The CDR3 totals 16 residues. Trimming stripped 5 bases from V and 0 bases from J, with 15 bases between. Germline V lookup: CDR1 SEHNR, CDR2 FQNEAQ (reference sequence). The CDR3 DNA follows: TGTGCCAGCAGCGTTCACCGATCGATTAGCACAGATACGCAGTATTTT. This encodes CASSVHRSISTDTQYF.

The chain combines TRBV6-4 with TRBJ1-5; no reliable D call. This CDR3 is built from 18 residues. Germline V gene data show CDR1 as MRHNA and CDR2 as SNTAGT. V was cut by 6 bases and J by 0 bases, with 21 bases left in between. Here the CDR3 reads CASRKENPTRYSNQPQHF. The DNA of the CDR3 is TGTGCCAGCAGAAAGGAAAACCCAACCCGCTATAGCAATCAGCCCCAGCATTTT.

The chain couples TRBV9 to TRBJ1-2; 10 bases are shared with TRBD1. CDR3 length: 15 amino acids. Germline trimming cut 4 bases from V and 2 bases from J; bases unmatched to any gene: 5. Germline-derived CDR1 and CDR2 are SGDLS and YYNGEE. Here the CDR3 reads CASSTGTGVNYGYTF. The CDR3 DNA reads TGTGCCAGCAGCACTGGGACAGGGGTGAACTATGGCTACACCTTC.

This chain links TRBV6-5 with TRBJ2-1; TRBD2 might be the D (6 bases). Trimming cost V 2 bases and J 10 bases, with 12 bases left between them. Germline V CDR1 and CDR2: MNHEY, SVGAGI. CDR3 length equals 13 residues. The DNA of the CDR3 is TGTGCCAGCAGTTACCGGGACTCAGGGGAGCAGTTCTTC. It specifies CASSYRDSGEQFF.

The chain recombines TRBV5-1 with TRBJ1-3; no definite D call. Germline-derived CDR1 and CDR2 are SGHRS and YFSETQ. The CDR3 is 13 residues long. V was trimmed by 0 bases and J by 11 bases, leaving 12 bases between them. CDR3 DNA sequence: TGCGCCAGCAGCTTGGCCGGATCGTCTCCCATATATTTT. Protein: CASSLAGSSPIYF. The complete variable domain, with remaining parts taken from reference TRBV5-1 and TRBJ1-3, reads KAGVTQTPRYLIKTRGQQVTLSCSPISGHRSVSWYQQTPGQGLQFLFEYFSETQRNKGNFPGRFSGRQFSNSRSEMNVSTLELGDSALYLCASSLAGSSPIYFGEGSWLTVV.

This clone has just one count. The chain employs TRBV19 and TRBJ2-7, with D perhaps matching TRBD1 (6 bases). V was shortened by 4 bases and J by 2 bases, with 15 bases between the two germline ends. This CDR3 spans 15 amino acids. Germline loops: CDR1 LNHDA, CDR2 SQIVND (reference sequence). CDR3 protein: CASSTRGRGAYEQYF. The CDR3 DNA reads as TGTGCCAGTAGTACCCGAGGCAGGGGCGCCTACGAGCAGTACTTC. Filled out from reference TRBV19 and TRBJ2-7, the complete variable domain reads DGGITQSPKYLFRKEGQNVTLSCEQNLNHDAMYWYRQDPGQGLRLIYYSQIVNDFQKGDIAEGYSVSREKKESFPLTVTSAQKNPTAFYLCASSTRGRGAYEQYFGPGTRLTVT.

The chain's CDR3 is CASSPSSGNTIYF. For the CDR3, the DNA is TGTGCCAGCAGCCCCTCCTCTGGAAACACCATATATTTT. The J gene is TRBJ1-3, the V gene TRBV7-2; D gene uncertain. CDR3 length equals 13 residues. In germline, CDR1 is SGHTA, CDR2 FQGNSA. Trimming removed 5 bases at V and 0 bases at J, with 5 bases between.

The rearrangement joins TRBV24-1 to TRBJ2-3; D uncertain. The CDR3 spans 16 residues. The V and J ends lost 4 bases and 0 bases respectively, with 13 bases between them. The V gene's germline CDR1 is KGHDR and CDR2 SFDVKD. CDR3 sequence (DNA): TGTGCCACCAGTGACCCCGGACGGCTCAGCACAGATACGCAGTATTTT. Translating it yields CATSDPGRLSTDTQYF.

The rearrangement joins TRBV28 to TRBJ1-2; D is unclear. CDR3 length: 11 residues. The germline CDR1 and CDR2 sequences are MDHEN and SYDVKM. V lost 9 bases to trimming and J lost 0 bases, with 5 bases between them. CDR3 sequence: CASDANYGYTF. CDR3 DNA sequence: TGTGCCAGTGATGCTAACTATGGCTACACCTTC.

The rearrangement links TRBV9 to TRBJ2-2; D not certain. The CDR3 spans 12 residues. CDR1 SGDLS and CDR2 YYNGEE come from the germline V gene. The V end lost 2 bases, the J end lost 5 bases, and 4 bases lay between the germline ends. The CDR3 DNA sequence: TGTGCCAGCAGCGTCGAGACCGGGGAGCTGTTTTTT. As protein: CASSVETGELFF.

The chain couples TRBV28 to TRBJ1-5; perhaps TRBD1 as D (5 bases). The CDR3 spans 15 residues. Trimming removed 2 bases from V and 3 bases from J, with 11 bases in between. The germline CDR1 and CDR2 sequences are MDHEN and SYDVKM. The CDR3 sequence is CASSLGGPPNQPQHF. For the CDR3, the DNA is TGTGCCAGCAGTTTAGGGGGACCTCCCAATCAGCCCCAGCATTTT.

The chain carries TRBV24-1 and TRBJ1-2; a possible D gene is TRBD1 (5 bases). Germline-derived CDR1 and CDR2 are KGHDR and SFDVKD. This CDR3 has 16 amino acids. Trimming removed 2 bases at V and 4 bases at J, with 16 bases between. CDR3 loop: CATSDSLSRDFYGYTF. The CDR3 DNA is TGTGCCACCAGTGATTCACTATCCAGGGACTTCTATGGCTACACCTTC.

The genes are TRBV4-1 and TRBJ2-1, with 10 bases aligning to TRBD1. The length of the CDR3 is 13 residues. Trimming took 1 base from V and 16 from J; bases not matched to a gene: 7. Germline V gives CDR1 MGHRA, CDR2 YSYEKL. CDR3 nucleotides: TGCGCCAGCAGCCAAGGATCTGACAGGGGGCTATTCTTC. Amino acid sequence: CASSQGSDRGLFF.

In its sample, this clone was seen a few times. The chain has TRBV7-9 and TRBJ2-7; 9 bases fit TRBD2. CDR1 and CDR2 (germline): SEHNR, FQNEAQ (reference sequence). V dropped 5 bases and J dropped 3; count of bases not matched to a gene: 14. The CDR3 has 17 residues. The CDR3 nucleotides read TGTGCCAGCAGCCCTACTCTAGCGGGACCCACCTTCTACGAGCAGTACTTC. Protein sequence: CASSPTLAGPTFYEQYF. Full variable domain (missing parts from reference TRBV7-9 and TRBJ2-7): DTGVSQNPRHKITKRGQNVTFRCDPISEHNRLYWYRQTLGQGPEFLTYFQNEAQLEKSRLLSDRFSAERPKGSFSTLEIQRTEQGDSAMYLCASSPTLAGPTFYEQYFGPGTRLTVT.

The V and J genes are TRBV12-5 and TRBJ2-6; no reliable D call. The V end lost 7 bases, the J end lost 0 bases, and 13 bases lay between the germline ends. The germline CDR1 and CDR2 sequences are LGHNT and FRNRAP. The CDR3 is 16 amino acids. CDR3 amino acids: CASVKDTASGANVLTF. Here the CDR3 DNA reads TGTGCTAGTGTCAAAGACACCGCCTCTGGGGCCAACGTCCTGACTTTC.

The table lists this clone with a few counts. J is TRBJ1-5 and V is TRBV6-2 or TRBV6-3; no clear D. From germline, CDR1 is MNHEY and CDR2 SVGEGT. The CDR3 runs to 13 residues. The V gene lost 5 bases and the J gene lost 7 bases, with 12 bases spanning the gap. The CDR3: CASSTPGGQPQHF. The CDR3 DNA reads as TGTGCCAGCAGTACCCCGGGTGGGCAGCCCCAGCATTTT.

The chain links TRBV27 to TRBJ2-1; 10 bases align to TRBD2. The trim removed 5 bases at V and 5 bases at J, leaving 18 bases unmatched. This CDR3 has 19 residues. Germline V gives CDR1 MNHEY, CDR2 SMNVEV (reference sequence). The CDR3, as DNA: TGTGCCAGCAGTGGACAGGGTACTAGCGGGATCTTAGGCGACAATGAGCAGTTCTTC. The encoded protein is CASSGQGTSGILGDNEQFF.

This clone was detected a few times. The chain carries TRBV5-1 and TRBJ2-7, with 8 bases lining up with TRBD1. Germline V gene data show CDR1 as SGHRS and CDR2 as YFSETQ. Trimming at V came to 1 base and at J to 7 bases, leaving 10 bases not matched to a gene. The CDR3 has 15 residues. In DNA form, the CDR3 reads TGCGCCAGCAGCTTGTTCCCGACAGGGGCGGAGGAGCAGTACTTC. As protein: CASSLFPTGAEEQYF.

This clone showed up just once. The chain has TRBV27 and TRBJ2-7, with 9 nucleotides matching TRBD1. The CDR3 is 15 amino acids. J gave up 4 bases and V 4 bases, and 8 bases lay outside the gene matches. Germline lookup yields CDR1 MNHEY and CDR2 SMNVEV (reference sequence). The CDR3 spells CASSSLGQGQYEQYF. As DNA, the CDR3 is TGTGCCAGCAGTTCACTGGGACAGGGCCAGTACGAGCAGTACTTC.

This chain links TRBV2 with TRBJ2-7, with 10 bases identical to TRBD2. This CDR3 is 15 amino acids long. CDR1 is SNHLY and CDR2 is FYNNEI in the germline V gene. Germline trimming cut 3 bases from V and 3 bases from J; bases unmatched to any gene: 5. The DNA of the CDR3 is TGTGCCAGCAGTGATAGACTAGCGGGCAACTACGAGCAGTACTTC. It translates to CASSDRLAGNYEQYF.

The chain carries TRBV28 and TRBJ2-7, with 10 positions matching TRBD2. This CDR3 comprises 18 residues. J was trimmed by 4 bases and V by 2 bases; bases with no gene match: 14. Germline V CDR1 and CDR2: MDHEN, SYDVKM. CDR3 bases: TGTGCCAGCAGTTTACCGGCTAGCGGGAGCGGGGGCGTTTACGAGCAGTACTTC. Protein: CASSLPASGSGGVYEQYF.

V usage is TRBV10-3 and J usage is TRBJ2-7; 8 bases align to TRBD1. Germline V CDR1 and CDR2: ENHRY, SYGVKD. V shed 6 bases, J shed 2 bases, and the junction held 6 bases outside the gene matches. This CDR3 has 14 amino acids. The CDR3 region has the DNA TGTGCCATCAGGGAGACAGGGGCGGCCTACGAGCAGTACTTC. This encodes CAIRETGAAYEQYF.

The rearrangement links TRBV5-1 to TRBJ1-5; unclear D gene. The V end lost 3 bases, the J end lost 0 bases, and 10 bases lay between the germline ends. CDR1 SGHRS and CDR2 YFSETQ come from the germline V gene. The CDR3 contains 15 residues. CDR3 residues: CASSYDGNSNQPQHF. In nucleotides, the CDR3 is TGCGCCAGCAGCTACGACGGGAATAGCAATCAGCCCCAGCATTTT.